The T cell receptor (beta chain) described here comes from a study of T cells after yellow fever vaccination. Overall study: Preparing low-cell-number fractions relied on SMART-Seq v4 Ultra Low Input.

Study-level points and caveats: Some clonotypes were seen in both the CD4 and the CD8 compartments. These made up a small share and likely arose from convergent recombination. Weaker, the secondary response peaked sooner, at day 5 versus 15.

CDR1 is SGHTA and CDR2 is FQGTGA in the germline V gene. The CDR3 is 13 residues long. V was cut by 6 bases and J by 6 bases, with 15 bases left in between. For TCR, cDNA came from 5'RACE template switching, which added a universal primer site and UMIs. TCRdb processed the 5' RACE reads anew with MiXCR; each CDR3 protein has one entry. The sample includes 200,000 to 250,000 distinct CDR3 sequences, 2.5% to 3.5% of them seen just once. Worth noting for this clonotype: The antigen is undetermined.

The chain carries TRBV7-3 and TRBJ2-7; possibly TRBD1 for D (5 bases). The material was CD4+ T cells sorted from PBMCs, obtained 10 days after the yellow fever booster vaccination. The sequence came from a man aged 18 to 29 who received the YFV17D yellow fever vaccine. CDR3 in DNA: TGTGCCAGCAGTTTAGGACAAGTCGGCGAGCAGTACTTC. Residues: CASSLGQVGEQYF.